The 7 T cell receptor beta chains given below trace back to one sample, sequenced in a study of human T cells and chemical hapten exposure listed by TCRdb under 2021. Libraries were made using RACE. Instrument on record: NextSeq 500. TCRdb reworked the public reads: Q25 trimming with fastp, MiXCR clone assembly, productive beta chains retained. Each record represents a unique CDR3 protein, reported with the most common genes and DNA among its rows. The sample profile shows some 74,000 distinct CDR3 sequences; around 13% of them were found once. The ten biggest clones cover around 4.2% of the sample. Per the publication, the time point label means: pre-sensitization, week 0. The treatment or condition label here, explained by the study, means: therapeutic diphenylcyclopropenone sensitization with weekly scalp DPC. The input for sequencing was whole blood, taken in connection with sensitization to the hapten diphenylcyclopropenone (DPC). These receptors came from a woman between 50 and 59 years old with alopecia areata. Some clones in this sample may be carry-over from other donors' samples.

The chain uses TRBV6-5 and TRBJ1-1; D might be TRBD1 (6 bases). The ends were cut back, 6 bases at V and 11 bases at J, with 19 bases in the middle. CDR3 length: 13 amino acids. The germline gives CDR1 MNHEY, CDR2 SVGAGI. For the CDR3, the DNA is TGTGCCAGCAGCAAACATACTCAGGGGCAGGCTTTCTTT. This translates into CASSKHTQGQAFF.

The rearrangement joins TRBV20-1 to TRBJ2-2; D might be TRBD2 (6 bases). Trimming shortened V by 6 bases and J by 2 bases, and 16 bases separated the two germline ends. Germline V gene lookup returns CDR1 DFQATT and CDR2 SNEGSKA (reference sequence). CDR3 size: 15 residues. This CDR3 is CSAALRGFNTGELFF. The DNA of the CDR3 is TGCAGTGCCGCACTTCGGGGGTTCAACACCGGGGAGCTGTTTTTT.

This chain connects TRBV4-3 to TRBJ2-1; 8 bases are shared with TRBD2. V trimming: 0 bases; J trimming: 7 bases; junction bases outside the gene matches: 8. This CDR3 is built from 16 residues. CDR1 is LGHNA, CDR2 YSLEER, per germline. The CDR3 loop is CASSQDGSGRVNEQFF. The CDR3 coding sequence is TGCGCCAGCAGCCAAGATGGAAGCGGGAGAGTGAATGAGCAGTTCTTC.

This clonotype was counted a few times. The chain recombines TRBV6-2 or TRBV6-3 with TRBJ2-1; 8 positions match TRBD2. Per the germline V gene, CDR1 is MNHEY and CDR2 is SVGEGT. The CDR3 consists of 11 residues. The junction had 4 bases not matched to a gene; V was cut back by 5 bases and J by 13 bases. The CDR3 reads CASSQSGSQFF. The CDR3, as DNA: TGTGCCAGCAGTCAGAGCGGGAGCCAGTTCTTC.

The chain is built from TRBV7-6 and TRBJ1-4; 8 bases are shared with TRBD1. V lost 0 bases and J lost 8; bases outside the gene matches: 5. This CDR3 is built from 15 residues. The germline V gene encodes CDR1 SGHVS and CDR2 FNYEAQ. CDR3 sequence reads: CASSLAATGEEKLFF. As DNA, the CDR3 is TGTGCCAGCAGCTTAGCAGCGACAGGGGAGGAAAAACTGTTTTTT.

The chain joins TRBV27 to TRBJ2-7, with TRBD2 matching 10 bases. Germline trimming cut 5 bases from V and 4 bases from J; bases unmatched to any gene: 8. CDR1 is MNHEY, CDR2 SMNVEV, per germline (reference sequence). The length of the CDR3 is 15 residues. The CDR3 loop reads CASSASGRRAYEQYF. The CDR3 DNA reads as TGTGCCAGCAGTGCTAGCGGGAGAAGGGCTTACGAGCAGTACTTC.

V usage is TRBV7-2 and J usage is TRBJ1-4, with D possibly being TRBD1 (5 bases). Per the germline V gene, CDR1 is SGHTA and CDR2 is FQGNSA. V lost 5 bases and J 8 bases, leaving 15 bases between the germline ends. This CDR3 has 14 amino acids. The chain's CDR3 is CASSPQYGGEKLFF. The CDR3 DNA sequence: TGTGCCAGCAGCCCACAGTATGGGGGAGAAAAACTGTTTTTT.